This TCR beta chain was obtained from a study of monozygotic twins with inflammatory bowel disease. Reprocessing the 5' RACE reads, TCRdb reports a single entry for every CDR3 protein and omits DNA. The listing records more than 300,000 distinct CDR3 sequences. Per the germline V gene, CDR1 is LNHDA and CDR2 is SQIVND (reference sequence). The CDR3 extends over 16 amino acids. Per donor there was one draw, yielding a blood sample of approximately 2.4 ml. The sequence derives from a human donor with ulcerative colitis or Crohn's disease, or a healthy co-twin of an affected twin (not recorded which). This chain uses TRBV19 with TRBJ2-6; TCRdb's D call, TRBD2, is unchecked because there is no DNA. Sequencing was performed on blood. This CDR3 reads CASSIDAGLGANVLTF.